This T cell receptor (beta chain) comes out of a study of T-cell reconstitution after alpha-beta-depleted transplantation in children. Study-level results: Recipient T cells and thymic progenitors that survived gave rise to the high TCRbeta diversity observed at day 60 in some patients. Most T-cell counts and diversity one year after the transplant came from T cells that were newly produced. There were reportedly several hundred expanded graft clones from which alpha-beta T cells came about two months after transplant.

Per the germline V gene, CDR1 is MGHRA and CDR2 is YSYEKL. CDR3 length: 16 residues. V shed 3 bases and J 6 bases; nucleotides not matched to a gene: 9. As concerns this clonotype: Its specificity is not known.

Unique molecular identifiers tagged the TCRbeta library. TCRdb passed the PCR reads through MiXCR, listing each CDR3 protein once. The sample includes 300,000 or so distinct CDR3 sequences, approximately 23% of them seen just once. The TCR was taken from a male patient younger than 18 who had a stem cell transplant for acute lymphoblastic leukemia, so the T cells may come from the graft donor. Sequenced material: PBMCs, mostly from graft donor cells, taken 180 days after TCRalphabeta/CD19-depleted stem cell transplant. V usage is TRBV4-1 and J usage is TRBJ2-7; TRBD2 agrees at 12 bases. CDR3 in DNA: TGCGCCAGCAGCCATTCTGCCCGACTAGCGGGAGTCGAGCAGTACTTC. This translates into CASSHSARLAGVEQYF.